Here is one TCR beta chain with its context. This entry is derived from a study of blood T cell repertoires in COVID-19. This table comes from immunoSEQ multiplex PCR, and its TCRdb copy is limited to in-frame clones, with some not included. The sample has 100,000 or so clones, 91% seen once. V was pared by 0 bases and J by 6 bases, with 9 bases between. CDR1 and CDR2 from the germline V gene are LNHNV and YYDKDF (reference sequence). The length of the CDR3 is 15 residues. The specimen sequenced was peripheral blood. This clonotype was obtained from a man in his sixties with acute or convalescent COVID-19. V and J are TRBV15 and TRBJ1-6; D unresolved. Written as DNA, the CDR3 is TGTGCCACCAGCAGAGATCAACCGGGTAATTCACCCCTCCACTTT. This codes for CATSRDQPGNSPLHF.